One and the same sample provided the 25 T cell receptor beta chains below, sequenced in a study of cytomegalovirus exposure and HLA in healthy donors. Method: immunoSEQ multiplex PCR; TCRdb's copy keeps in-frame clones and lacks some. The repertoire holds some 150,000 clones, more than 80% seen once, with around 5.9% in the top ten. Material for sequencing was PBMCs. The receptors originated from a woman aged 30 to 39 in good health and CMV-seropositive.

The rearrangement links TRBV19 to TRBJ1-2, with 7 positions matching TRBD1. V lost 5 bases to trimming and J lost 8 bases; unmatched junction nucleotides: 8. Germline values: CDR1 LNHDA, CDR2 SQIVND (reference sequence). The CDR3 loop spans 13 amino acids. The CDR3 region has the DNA TGTGCCAGTAGTTACAGGGGTCCAGAGGGCTACACCTTC. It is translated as CASSYRGPEGYTF. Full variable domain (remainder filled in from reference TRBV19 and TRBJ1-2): DGGITQSPKYLFRKEGQNVTLSCEQNLNHDAMYWYRQDPGQGLRLIYYSQIVNDFQKGDIAEGYSVSREKKESFPLTVTSAQKNPTAFYLCASSYRGPEGYTFGSGTRLTVV.

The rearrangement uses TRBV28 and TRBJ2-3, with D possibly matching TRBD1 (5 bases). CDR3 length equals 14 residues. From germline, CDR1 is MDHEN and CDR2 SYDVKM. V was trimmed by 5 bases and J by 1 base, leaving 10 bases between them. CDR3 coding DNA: TGTGCCAGCAGTCTCAGGGTCGGCACAGATACGCAGTATTTT. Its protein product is CASSLRVGTDTQYF.

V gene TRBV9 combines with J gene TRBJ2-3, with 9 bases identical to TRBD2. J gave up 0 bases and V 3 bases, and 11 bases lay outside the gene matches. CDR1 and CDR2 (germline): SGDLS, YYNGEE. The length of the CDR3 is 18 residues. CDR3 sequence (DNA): TGTGCCAGCAGCGGGCTAGGAATTAGCGGGAGAAGCACAGATACGCAGTATTTT. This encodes CASSGLGISGRSTDTQYF.

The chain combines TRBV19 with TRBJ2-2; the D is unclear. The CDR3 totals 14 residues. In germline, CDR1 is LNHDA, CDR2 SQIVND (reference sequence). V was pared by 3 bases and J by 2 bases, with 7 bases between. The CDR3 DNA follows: TGTGCCAGTAGTATTGGTCTAAACACCGGGGAGCTGTTTTTT. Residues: CASSIGLNTGELFF.

The CDR3 DNA reads as TGTGCCAGCAGCTTAGATGGACACCCAAATGAGCAGTTCTTC. Translated, it gives CASSLDGHPNEQFF. This chain uses TRBV11-3 with TRBJ2-1; possibly TRBD1 for D (5 bases). The CDR3 is 14 residues long. V was cut by 0 bases and J by 7 bases, with 10 bases left in between. Germline V lookup: CDR1 SGHNT, CDR2 YENEEA.

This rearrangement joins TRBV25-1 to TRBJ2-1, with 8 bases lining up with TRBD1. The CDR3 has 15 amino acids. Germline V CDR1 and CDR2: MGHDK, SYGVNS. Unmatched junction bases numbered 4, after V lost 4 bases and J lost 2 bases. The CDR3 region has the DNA TGTGCCAGCAGTGCCCCGGGACAGGCCTACAATGAGCAGTTCTTC. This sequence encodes CASSAPGQAYNEQFF.

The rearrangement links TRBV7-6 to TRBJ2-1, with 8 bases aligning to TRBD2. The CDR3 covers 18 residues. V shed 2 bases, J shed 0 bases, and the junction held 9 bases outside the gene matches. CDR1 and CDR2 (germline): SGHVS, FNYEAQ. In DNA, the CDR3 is TGTGCCAGCAGCTTAACTAGCGGTCGTTTAAGCTCCTACAATGAGCAGTTCTTC. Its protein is CASSLTSGRLSSYNEQFF.

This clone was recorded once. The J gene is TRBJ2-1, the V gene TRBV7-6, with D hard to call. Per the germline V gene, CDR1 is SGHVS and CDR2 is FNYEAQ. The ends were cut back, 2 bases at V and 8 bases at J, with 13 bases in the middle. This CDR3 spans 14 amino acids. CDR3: CASSLFVSVDEQFF. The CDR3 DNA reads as TGTGCCAGCAGCTTATTTGTCAGCGTCGATGAGCAGTTCTTC.

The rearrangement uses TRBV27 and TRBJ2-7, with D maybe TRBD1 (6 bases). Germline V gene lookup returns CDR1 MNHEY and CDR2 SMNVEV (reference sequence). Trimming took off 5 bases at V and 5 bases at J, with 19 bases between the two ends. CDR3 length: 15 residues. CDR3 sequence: CASSIRQVATNEQYF. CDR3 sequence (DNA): TGTGCCAGCAGTATCCGACAGGTTGCTACTAACGAGCAGTACTTC.

The chain's CDR3 is CASSFDRGTYEQYF. In DNA form, the CDR3 reads TGTGCCAGCAGCTTTGACAGGGGTACCTACGAGCAGTACTTC. The V and J genes are TRBV5-4 and TRBJ2-7, with 8 bases lining up with TRBD1. V shed 2 bases, J shed 2 bases, and the junction held 3 bases outside the gene matches. There are 14 residues in the CDR3. Per germline, CDR1 SGHNT and CDR2 YYREEE (reference sequence).

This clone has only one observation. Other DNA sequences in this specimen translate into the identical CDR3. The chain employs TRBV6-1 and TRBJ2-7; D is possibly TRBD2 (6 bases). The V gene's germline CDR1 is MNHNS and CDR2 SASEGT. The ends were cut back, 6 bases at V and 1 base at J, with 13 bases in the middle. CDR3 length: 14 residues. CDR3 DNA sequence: TGTGCCAGCAGGGCCGGTGGGAGGTCCTACGAGCAGTACTTC. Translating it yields CASRAGGRSYEQYF.

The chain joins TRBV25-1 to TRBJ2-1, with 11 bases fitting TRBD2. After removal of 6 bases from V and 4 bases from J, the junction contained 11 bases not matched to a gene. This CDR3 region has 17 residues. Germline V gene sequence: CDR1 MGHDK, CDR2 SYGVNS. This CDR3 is CASRDSPGTSGYNEQFF. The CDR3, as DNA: TGTGCCAGCAGAGACAGCCCCGGGACTAGCGGATACAATGAGCAGTTCTTC. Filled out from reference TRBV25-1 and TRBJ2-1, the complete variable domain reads EADIYQTPRYLVIGTGKKITLECSQTMGHDKMYWYQQDPGMELHLIHYSYGVNSTEKGDLSSESTVSRIRTEHFPLTLESARPSHTSQYLCASRDSPGTSGYNEQFFGPGTRLTVL.

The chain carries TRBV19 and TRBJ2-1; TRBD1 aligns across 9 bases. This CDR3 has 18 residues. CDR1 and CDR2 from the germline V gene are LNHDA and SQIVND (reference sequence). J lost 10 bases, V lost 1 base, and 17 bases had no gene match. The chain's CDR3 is CASSIVVSGQGHLIEQFF. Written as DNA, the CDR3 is TGTGCCAGTAGTATAGTCGTTTCGGGACAGGGACACCTTATCGAGCAGTTCTTC. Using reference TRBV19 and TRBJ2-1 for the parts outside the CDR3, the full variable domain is DGGITQSPKYLFRKEGQNVTLSCEQNLNHDAMYWYRQDPGQGLRLIYYSQIVNDFQKGDIAEGYSVSREKKESFPLTVTSAQKNPTAFYLCASSIVVSGQGHLIEQFFGPGTRLTVL.

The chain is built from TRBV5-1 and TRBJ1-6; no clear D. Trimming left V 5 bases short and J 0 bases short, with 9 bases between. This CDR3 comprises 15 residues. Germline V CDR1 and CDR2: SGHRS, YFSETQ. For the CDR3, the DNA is TGCGCCAGCAGAGAGGGAGGCTCCTATAATTCACCCCTCCACTTT. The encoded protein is CASREGGSYNSPLHF.

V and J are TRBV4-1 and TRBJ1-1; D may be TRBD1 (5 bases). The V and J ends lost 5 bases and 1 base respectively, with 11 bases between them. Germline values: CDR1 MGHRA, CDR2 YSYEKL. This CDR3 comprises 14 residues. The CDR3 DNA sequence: TGCGCCAGCAGCTCAGAGACAGCGAACACTGAAGCTTTCTTT. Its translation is CASSSETANTEAFF.

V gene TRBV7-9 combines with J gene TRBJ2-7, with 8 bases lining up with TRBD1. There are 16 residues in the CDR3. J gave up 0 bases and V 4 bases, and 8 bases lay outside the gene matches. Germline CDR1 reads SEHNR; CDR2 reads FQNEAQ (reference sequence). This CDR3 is CASSSITGGSSYEQYF. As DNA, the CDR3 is TGTGCCAGCAGCTCAATTACAGGGGGAAGCTCCTACGAGCAGTACTTC.

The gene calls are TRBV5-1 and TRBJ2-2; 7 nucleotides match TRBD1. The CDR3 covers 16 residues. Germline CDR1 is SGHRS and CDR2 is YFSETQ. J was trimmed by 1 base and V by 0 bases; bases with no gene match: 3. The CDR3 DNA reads TGCGCCAGCAGCTTGGGAGACAGGGTGAACACCGGGGAGCTGTTTTTT. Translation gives CASSLGDRVNTGELFF.

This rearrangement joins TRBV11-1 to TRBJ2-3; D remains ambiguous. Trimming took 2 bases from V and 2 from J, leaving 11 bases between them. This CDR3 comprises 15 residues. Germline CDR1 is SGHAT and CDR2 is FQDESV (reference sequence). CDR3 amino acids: CASSLIASPTDTQYF. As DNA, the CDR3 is TGTGCCAGCAGCTTAATAGCTAGTCCCACAGATACGCAGTATTTT.

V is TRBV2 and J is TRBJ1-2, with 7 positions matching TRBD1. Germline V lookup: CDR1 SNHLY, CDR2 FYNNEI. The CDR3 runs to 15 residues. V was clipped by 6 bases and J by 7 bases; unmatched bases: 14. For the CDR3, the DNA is TGTGCCAGCAGGCTAGGGGGCGTAGTTGGAACTGGCTACACCTTC. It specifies CASRLGGVVGTGYTF. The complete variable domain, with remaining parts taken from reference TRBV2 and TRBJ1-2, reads EPEVTQTPSHQVTQMGQEVILRCVPISNHLYFYWYRQILGQKVEFLVSFYNNEISEKSEIFDDQFSVERPDGSNFTLKIRSTKLEDSAMYFCASRLGGVVGTGYTFGSGTRLTVV.

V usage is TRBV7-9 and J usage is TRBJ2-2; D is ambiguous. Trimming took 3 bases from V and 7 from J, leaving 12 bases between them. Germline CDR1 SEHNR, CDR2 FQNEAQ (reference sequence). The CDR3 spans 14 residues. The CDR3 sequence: CASSFPPPGGELFF. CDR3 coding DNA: TGTGCCAGCAGCTTTCCCCCCCCAGGCGGGGAGCTGTTTTTT.

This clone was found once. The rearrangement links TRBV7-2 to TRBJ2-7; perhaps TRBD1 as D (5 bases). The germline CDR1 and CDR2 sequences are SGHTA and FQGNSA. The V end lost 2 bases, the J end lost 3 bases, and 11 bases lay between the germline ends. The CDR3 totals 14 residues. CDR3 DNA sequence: TGTGCCAGCAGCTTAAACGGACAAAACTACGAGCAGTACTTC. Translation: CASSLNGQNYEQYF.

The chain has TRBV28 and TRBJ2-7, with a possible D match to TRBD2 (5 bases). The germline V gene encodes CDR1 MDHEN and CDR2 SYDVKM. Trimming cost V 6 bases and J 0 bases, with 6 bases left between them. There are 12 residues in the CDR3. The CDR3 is CASRAASYEQYF. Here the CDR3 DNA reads TGTGCCAGCAGAGCGGCCTCCTACGAGCAGTACTTC.

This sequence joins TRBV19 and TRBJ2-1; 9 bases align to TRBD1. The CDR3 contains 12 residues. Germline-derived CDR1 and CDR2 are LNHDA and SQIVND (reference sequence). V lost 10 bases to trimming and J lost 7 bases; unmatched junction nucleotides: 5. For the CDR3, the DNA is TGTGCCACCTTGACAGGGGGGAATGAGCAGTTCTTC. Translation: CATLTGGNEQFF. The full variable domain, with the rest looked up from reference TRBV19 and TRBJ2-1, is DGGITQSPKYLFRKEGQNVTLSCEQNLNHDAMYWYRQDPGQGLRLIYYSQIVNDFQKGDIAEGYSVSREKKESFPLTVTSAQKNPTAFYLCATLTGGNEQFFGPGTRLTVL.

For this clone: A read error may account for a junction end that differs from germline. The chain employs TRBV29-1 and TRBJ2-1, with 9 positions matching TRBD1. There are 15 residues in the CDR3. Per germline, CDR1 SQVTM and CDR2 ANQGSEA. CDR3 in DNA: TGCAGCGTTTCCAGCCCGGGACAGGGAAGCAATGAGCAGCTCTTC. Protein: CSVSSPGQGSNEQLF.

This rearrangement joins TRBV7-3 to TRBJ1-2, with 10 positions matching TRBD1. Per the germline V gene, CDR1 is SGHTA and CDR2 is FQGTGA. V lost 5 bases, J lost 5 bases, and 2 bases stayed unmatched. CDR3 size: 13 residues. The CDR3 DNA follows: TGTGCCAGCAGCCCGGGACAGGGGTATGGCTACACCTTC. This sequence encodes CASSPGQGYGYTF.